This paragraph reports one T cell receptor beta chain. Its antigen is still unknown. The data were taken from a study of T cells in narcolepsy. The wider study: Patients with NT1 or NT2 and healthy control donors were enrolled.

Findings of the study overall: Autoreactive clonotypes reportedly recurred in blood of same and different patients, not controls. Autoreactive HCRT-specific and TRIB2-specific clonotypes were marked in same-patient CSF-versus-blood CD4+ comparisons.

This CDR3 has 15 amino acids. Trimming at V came to 5 bases and at J to 5 bases, leaving 10 bases not matched to a gene. Germline V gene data show CDR1 as SGHTA and CDR2 as FQGNSA. The method was immunoSEQ multiplex PCR; TCRdb's version includes in-frame clones alone and lacks a portion of them. Of around 25,000 clones listed, about four fifths were seen once; the top ten hold around 1%. Sequencing was performed on memory (CD45RA-) CD4+ T cells from blood. The clonotype comes from a human donor in good health. The chain has TRBV7-2 and TRBJ2-5, with TRBD2 matching over 8 bases. The CDR3 spells CASSPLAGGIETQYF. CDR3 DNA: TGTGCCAGCAGCCCACTGGCGGGGGGAATCGAGACCCAGTACTTC.